The following is a TCR beta chain sequence with its context. Antigen: not known. This sample was included in a study of beta chain features in type 1 diabetes. Overall study context: Taken together, all samples contributed around 100,000,000 examined sorted cells. Study-wide results and limits: Patients' naive, central memory and regulatory TCRB repertoires appeared more alike than those of healthy donors. For type 1 diabetes patients, VDJ junctions showed fewer insertions and more deletions. Any role of HLA type in TCRB rearrangement remained unresolved here. When Type 1 diabetes patients were examined, their TCRB CDR3s proved moderately but significantly shorter in all four CD4+ subsets.

Expressed TCRB transcripts were sequenced because the entire RNA isolate underwent reverse transcription. Some clones are missing from TCRdb's copy, which holds only in-frame ones; the method was immunoSEQ multiplex PCR. The repertoire holds a few hundred thousand clones, with roughly 12% as singletons. V gave up 8 bases and J gave up 5 bases; unmatched junction bases: 5. Germline CDR1 and CDR2: SQVTM and ANQGSEA. This CDR3 contains 12 residues. The sample taken for sequencing was naive CD4+ T cells from blood. The chain combines TRBV29-1 with TRBJ2-2; 7 bases fit TRBD2. This receptor was obtained from a woman between 18 and 30 years old with type 1 diabetes. CDR3 sequence: CSSSGATGELFF. DNA for the CDR3: TGCAGCTCAAGCGGGGCAACCGGGGAGCTGTTTTTT.